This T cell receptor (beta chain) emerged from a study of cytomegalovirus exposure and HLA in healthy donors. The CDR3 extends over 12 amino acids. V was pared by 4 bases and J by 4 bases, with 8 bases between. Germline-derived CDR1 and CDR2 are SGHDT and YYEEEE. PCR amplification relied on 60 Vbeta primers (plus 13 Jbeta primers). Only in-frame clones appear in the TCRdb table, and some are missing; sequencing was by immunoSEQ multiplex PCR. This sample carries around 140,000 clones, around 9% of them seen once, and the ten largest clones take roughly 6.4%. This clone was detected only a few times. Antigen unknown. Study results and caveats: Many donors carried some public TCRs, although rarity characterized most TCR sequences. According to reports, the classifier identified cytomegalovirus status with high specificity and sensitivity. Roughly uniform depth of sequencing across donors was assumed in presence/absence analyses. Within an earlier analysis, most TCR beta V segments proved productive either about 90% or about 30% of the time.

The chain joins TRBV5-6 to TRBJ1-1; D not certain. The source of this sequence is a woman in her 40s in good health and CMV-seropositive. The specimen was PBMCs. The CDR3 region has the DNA TGTGCCAGCAGCCTCCTAGCCACTGAAGCTTTCTTT. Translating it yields CASSLLATEAFF.